The clone carrying this T cell receptor beta chain was counted at least ten times. The use of a sample-barcoded 5' primer and a J-beta primer mix characterized a second PCR of roughly 6 to 12 cycles. Via MiXCR, TCRdb re-called the 5' RACE reads, giving one row per CDR3 protein. The data show 870,000 or so distinct CDR3 sequences, with 25% to 30% seen just once and 17% held by the top ten. Caucasian, healthy and from Russia, the donors were aged between roughly 6 and 95. The authors extracted at least 6 micrograms of total RNA per sample. These data are taken from a study of blood T cells in healthy people across ages. The V and J ends lost 4 bases and 3 bases, in that order; junction bases with no gene match: 3. This CDR3 contains 14 residues. The germline V gene encodes CDR1 KGHDR and CDR2 SFDVKD.

The clonotype originates from a woman older than 75 in good health. The sequencing sample was made of blood. The chain uses TRBV24-1 and TRBJ2-3; TRBD1 matches at 7 bases. The CDR3 DNA reads TGTGCCACCAGTGACGTGGACAGGACAGATACGCAGTATTTT. Its protein is CATSDVDRTDTQYF.